This T cell receptor beta chain was identified during a study of T cells expressing NK-cell markers. About this clonotype itself: The antigen remains undetermined.

Germline CDR1 and CDR2: SGHRS and YFSETQ. The CDR3 is made up of 16 amino acids. Beta-chain TCR cDNA was generated via 5'RACE template switching with UMIs. Each CDR3 protein gets one entry in TCRdb, which reprocessed the 5' RACE reads and gives no DNA. The sample table sets out over 250,000 distinct CDR3 sequences. Study findings and constraints: Of the CD8+ T cells in over five donors, roughly 1.0-7.0% belonged to dominant NKG2C+ clonotypes. Dominance of the CD3+CD56-NKG2C+ fraction by these clonotypes also held in several donors.

The receptor was derived from a woman between 18 and 69 years old in good health. The sequenced sample consisted of blood T cells: a sorted CD56 or NKG2C T cell subset, CD4+ or CD8+ T cells, or bulk PBMC T cells (not recorded which). The chain uses TRBV5-1 and TRBJ2-2. CDR3 residues: CASSLPRYRDTGELFF.